Shown below are 23 T cell receptor beta chains from a single sample sequenced in a study of T cells in Graves' hyperthyroidism and ophthalmopathy. RNA transcripts were the template for amplifying TCR beta CDR3 regions. Initially, a first-round RT-PCR of the TCR CDR3 employed the HTBI primer set. TCRdb passed the multiplex PCR reads through MiXCR, listing each CDR3 protein once. The table shows approximately 600,000 distinct CDR3 sequences, with approximately 14% occurring only once. Sequences were obtained from blood. These TCRs come from a woman aged 18-29 years with Graves' ophthalmopathy.

This clonotype was observed at least ten times. V gene TRBV7-8 combines with J gene TRBJ2-2; tentatively, D is TRBD2 (7 bases). Trimming removed 7 bases at V and 3 bases at J, with 15 bases between. The CDR3 runs 15 residues. The germline V gene has CDR1 SGHVS and CDR2 FQNEAQ. The DNA for the CDR3 is TGTGCCAGCACCCCCCGAGGGGGGGACACCGGGGAGCTGTTTTTT. Its translation: CASTPRGGDTGELFF.

Regarding this clonotype: Given a much more abundant clone one base away, this may be a read error. V and J are TRBV27 and TRBJ2-1; 11 nucleotides agree with TRBD2. The CDR3 length is 15 residues. Germline V gives CDR1 MNHEY, CDR2 SMNVEV (reference sequence). With V trimmed by 8 bases and J by 6 bases, 9 bases remained unmatched. CDR3 coding DNA: TGTGCCAGCCACACCCCAGGGACTAGCGGCAATGAGCAGTTCTTC. This gives the protein CASHTPGTSGNEQFF.

Notes on this clonotype: A much larger clone differs by one base, so this may be a read error. The chain has TRBV7-9 and TRBJ2-5; D is unresolved. V lost 2 bases and J lost 1, with 11 bases in between. This CDR3 region has 15 residues. CDR1 SEHNR and CDR2 FQNEAQ come from the germline V gene (reference sequence). The CDR3 bases are TGTGCCAGCAGCTTATGGGCAGAGTCCCAAGAGACCCAGTACTTC. This encodes CASSLWAESQETQYF.

This clonotype was seen ten or more times. The CDR3 spells CASSHRARGYNEQFF. In DNA, the CDR3 is TGTGCCAGCAGCCACAGAGCTCGAGGGTACAATGAGCAGTTCTTC. J is TRBJ2-1 and V is TRBV6-1, with TRBD2 as a possible D gene (5 bases). V dropped 6 bases and J dropped 4 bases, with 16 bases sitting between them. The V gene's germline CDR1 is MNHNS and CDR2 SASEGT. The CDR3 loop spans 15 amino acids.

This clonotype was recorded many times. This rearrangement joins TRBV19 to TRBJ2-1, with no clear D. The CDR3 consists of 14 residues. Per the germline V gene, CDR1 is LNHDA and CDR2 is SQIVND (reference sequence). Trimming pared 4 bases from V and 3 bases from J, leaving 10 bases between. CDR3 sequence (DNA): TGTGCCAGTAGTAGCGCAGGTGGCTACAATGAGCAGTTCTTC. Translation: CASSSAGGYNEQFF.

The chain is built from TRBV20-1 and TRBJ1-4, with 7 bases fitting TRBD1. Germline assignment: CDR1 DFQATT and CDR2 SNEGSKA (reference sequence). The CDR3 runs 14 residues. Unmatched junction bases numbered 8, after V lost 3 bases and J lost 7 bases. The CDR3 reads CSARGGGGREKLFF. The CDR3 DNA follows: TGCAGTGCTAGGGGAGGGGGCGGGCGTGAAAAACTGTTTTTT.

The chain combines TRBV20-1 with TRBJ2-7; 8 nucleotides match TRBD2. Germline trimming cut 2 bases from V and 2 bases from J; bases unmatched to any gene: 11. The CDR3 sequence is 16 residues long. CDR1 DFQATT and CDR2 SNEGSKA come from the germline V gene (reference sequence). The CDR3 sequence is CSARTLRGLAAYEQYF. CDR3 nucleotides: TGCAGTGCTAGAACCCTCCGCGGACTAGCAGCCTACGAGCAGTACTTC.

In this sample, this clonotype turned up many times. The rearrangement joins TRBV20-1 to TRBJ1-5, with D possibly matching TRBD1 (6 bases). Per the germline V gene, CDR1 is DFQATT and CDR2 is SNEGSKA (reference sequence). The CDR3 covers 13 residues. The ends were cut back, 7 bases at V and 0 bases at J, with 10 bases in the middle. CDR3 sequence: CSVGGRSNQPQHF. The CDR3 DNA reads TGCAGTGTGGGGGGCCGTAGCAATCAGCCCCAGCATTTT.

This clonotype was picked up many times. The chain is built from TRBV6-1 and TRBJ1-2; 7 positions match TRBD1. Unmatched junction bases numbered 5, after V lost 5 bases and J lost 2 bases. Germline assignment: CDR1 MNHNS and CDR2 SASEGT. This CDR3 has 14 amino acids. In nucleotides, the CDR3 is TGTGCCAGCAGTCCGACAGGGTCGAACTATGGCTACACCTTC. Translating it yields CASSPTGSNYGYTF.

This clonotype came up many times. The rearrangement links TRBV20-1 to TRBJ2-1; no clear D gene. The CDR3 has 10 amino acids. CDR1 is DFQATT and CDR2 is SNEGSKA in the germline V gene (reference sequence). The V end was cut by 4 bases, the J end by 10 bases, with 8 bases between. Here the CDR3 reads CSATPNEQFF. The CDR3 DNA follows: TGCAGTGCTACACCGAACGAGCAGTTCTTC.

This clonotype has only a few counts. This chain uses TRBV6-6 with TRBJ1-1; D is uncertain. The germline V and J ends were trimmed by 0 bases and 0 bases, with 17 bases remaining between them. CDR1 and CDR2 from the germline V gene are MNHNY and SVGAGI (reference sequence). CDR3 length: 18 amino acids. CDR3 residues: CASSYSNTESYLNTEAFF. The CDR3 DNA sequence: TGTGCCAGCAGTTACTCGAATACAGAGAGCTATTTGAACACTGAAGCTTTCTTT.

In the case of this clonotype: This sequence may be a read error, since a much larger clone differs from it by one base. V is TRBV7-9 and J is TRBJ2-7, with TRBD1 matching over 9 bases. The J call may be mistaken, given a closer DNA end match to TRBJ2-1. The CDR3 is 15 amino acids. Germline-derived CDR1 and CDR2 are SEHNR and FQNEAQ (reference sequence). Here the CDR3 DNA reads TGCGCCAGCAGCCAGAGACCGGGACAGGGCTACGAGCAGTTCTTC. Residues: CASSQRPGQGYEQFF.

The sample holds many counts of this clonotype. The rearrangement joins TRBV12-3 or TRBV12-4 to TRBJ1-1, with 9 bases aligning to TRBD1. The CDR3 is 14 residues long. J gave up 0 bases and V 6 bases, and 2 bases lay outside the gene matches. CDR3 loop: CASSNRGLNTEAFF. The CDR3 DNA sequence: TGTGCCAGCAGCAACAGGGGGCTGAACACTGAAGCTTTCTTT.

At least ten counts were recorded for this clonotype. The chain uses TRBV20-1 and TRBJ2-3; perhaps TRBD1 as D (6 bases). Trimming removed 2 bases from V and 0 bases from J, with 15 bases in between. The CDR3 runs 16 residues. Germline loops: CDR1 DFQATT, CDR2 SNEGSKA (reference sequence). In nucleotides, the CDR3 is TGCAGTGCTAGAAATGAACAGGGTTCTAGCACAGATACGCAGTATTTT. Translating gives CSARNEQGSSTDTQYF.

This clonotype was counted only a few times. The chain is built from TRBV29-1 and TRBJ1-1, with D hard to call. In germline, CDR1 is SQVTM, CDR2 ANQGSEA. The CDR3 totals 14 residues. V was pared by 0 bases and J by 8 bases, with 16 bases between. CDR3 bases: TGCAGCGTTGAAGATCGTTTTAGAACAGCAGAAGCTTTCTTT. Translation: CSVEDRFRTAEAFF.

This clonotype was observed at least ten times. V is TRBV7-8 and J is TRBJ2-7; D is perhaps TRBD2 (5 bases). The germline CDR1 and CDR2 sequences are SGHVS and FQNEAQ. Trimming removed 2 bases from V and 4 bases from J, with 9 bases in between. This CDR3 has 13 residues. The CDR3 sequence: CASSLRRMYEQYF. In nucleotides, the CDR3 is TGTGCCAGCAGCTTAAGGAGGATGTACGAGCAGTACTTC.

This clonotype was counted at least ten times. The chain links TRBV30 to TRBJ2-1; 11 bases are shared with TRBD2. The CDR3 contains 14 residues. Germline lookup yields CDR1 GTSNPN and CDR2 SVGIG (reference sequence). V lost 5 bases and J lost 0; bases outside the gene matches: 0. This CDR3 reads CAWGLAGSYNEQFF. As DNA, the CDR3 is TGTGCCTGGGGACTAGCGGGCTCCTACAATGAGCAGTTCTTC.

Here the CDR3 reads CSARDRGVGETQYF. CDR3 coding DNA: TGCAGTGCTAGAGATCGAGGGGTCGGGGAGACCCAGTACTTC. The chain recombines TRBV20-1 with TRBJ2-5; perhaps D is TRBD1 or TRBD2 (5 bases each). The V gene's germline CDR1 is DFQATT and CDR2 SNEGSKA (reference sequence). The length of the CDR3 is 14 residues. The V gene lost 0 bases and the J gene lost 5 bases, with 13 bases spanning the gap.

This clonotype was picked up a small number of times. V and J are TRBV3-1 and TRBJ2-3; 10 positions match TRBD2. The germline CDR1 and CDR2 sequences are LGHDT and YNNKEL (reference sequence). The CDR3 sequence is 14 residues long. V was clipped by 6 bases and J by 7 bases; unmatched bases: 7. The CDR3 here is CASSTTSGENTQYF. In nucleotides, the CDR3 is TGTGCCAGCAGTACAACTAGCGGGGAAAATACGCAGTATTTT.

This clonotype was recorded many times. The chain has TRBV6-1 and TRBJ2-1, with D perhaps given as TRBD1 or TRBD2 (5 bases each). CDR1 MNHNS and CDR2 SASEGT come from the germline V gene. This CDR3 region has 15 residues. The germline V and J ends were trimmed by 3 bases and 4 bases, with 13 bases remaining between them. As DNA, the CDR3 is TGTGCCAGCAGTGATGTATTTGGGGGTTACAATGAGCAGTTCTTC. Protein product: CASSDVFGGYNEQFF.

The chain uses TRBV4-1 and TRBJ2-7, with D perhaps being TRBD1 or TRBD2 (7 bases each). Between the trimmed V and J ends, which lost 0 bases and 6 bases, there was a span of 12 bases. Germline V gives CDR1 MGHRA, CDR2 YSYEKL. The CDR3 covers 14 residues. CDR3 bases: TGCGCCAGCAGCCAAGACGGGGAGGGGGCCGAGCAGTACTTC. It encodes CASSQDGEGAEQYF.

This clonotype was detected ten times or more. The rearrangement uses TRBV6-2 or TRBV6-3 and TRBJ2-1; D may be TRBD1 or TRBD2 (5 bases each). The germline V and J ends were trimmed by 7 bases and 8 bases, with 21 bases remaining between them. This CDR3 is 15 amino acids long. Germline V gene data show CDR1 as MNHEY and CDR2 as SVGEGT. Written as DNA, the CDR3 is TGTGCCAGCAAGTTCCGTCGACTAACAGGCTATGAGCAGTTCTTC. Translation: CASKFRRLTGYEQFF.

This clonotype has at least ten counts. The chain carries TRBV7-9 and TRBJ2-7; D gene unclear. V was cut by 5 bases and J by 4 bases, with 6 bases left in between. CDR3 length: 11 residues. Germline V gene data show CDR1 as SEHNR and CDR2 as FQNEAQ (reference sequence). CDR3 sequence (DNA): TGTGCCAGCAGCGGCTGGTACGAGCAGTACTTC. Residues: CASSGWYEQYF. The complete variable domain, with remaining parts taken from reference TRBV7-9 and TRBJ2-7, reads DTGVSQNPRHKITKRGQNVTFRCDPISEHNRLYWYRQTLGQGPEFLTYFQNEAQLEKSRLLSDRFSAERPKGSFSTLEIQRTEQGDSAMYLCASSGWYEQYFGPGTRLTVT.